This TCR beta chain was recovered during a study of blood T cell repertoires in COVID-19. CDR3 size: 14 residues. V gave up 5 bases and J gave up 0 bases, with 10 bases separating them. Per germline, CDR1 SNHLY and CDR2 FYNNEI. Using immunoSEQ multiplex PCR, the repertoire was profiled, and TCRdb retains in-frame clones only, with some absent. The repertoire includes approximately 400,000 clones, more than 85% of them detected once, and just over 0.85% sits in the top ten. The V and J genes are TRBV2 and TRBJ1-1, with a possible D match to TRBD1 (5 bases). Input material: PBMCs or T cells enriched from blood (not recorded which). The receptor's source is a woman between 40 and 55 years old who had been exposed to COVID-19. As DNA, the CDR3 is TGTGCCAGCAGTAGGACATTCATGAACACTGAAGCTTTCTTT. Translation: CASSRTFMNTEAFF.